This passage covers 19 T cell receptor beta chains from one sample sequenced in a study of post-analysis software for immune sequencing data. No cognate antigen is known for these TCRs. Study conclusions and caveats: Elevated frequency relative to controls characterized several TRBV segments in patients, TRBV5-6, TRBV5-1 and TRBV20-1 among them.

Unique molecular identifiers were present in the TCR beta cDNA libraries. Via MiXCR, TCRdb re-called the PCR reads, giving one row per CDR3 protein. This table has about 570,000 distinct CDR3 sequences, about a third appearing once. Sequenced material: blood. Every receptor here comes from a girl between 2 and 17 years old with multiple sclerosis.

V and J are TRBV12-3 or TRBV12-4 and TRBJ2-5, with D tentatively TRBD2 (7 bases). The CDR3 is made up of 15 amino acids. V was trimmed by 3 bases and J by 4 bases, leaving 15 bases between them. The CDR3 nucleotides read TGTGCCAGCAGTTTGGGGGGCGGGGGCGCAGAGACCCAGTACTTC. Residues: CASSLGGGGAETQYF.

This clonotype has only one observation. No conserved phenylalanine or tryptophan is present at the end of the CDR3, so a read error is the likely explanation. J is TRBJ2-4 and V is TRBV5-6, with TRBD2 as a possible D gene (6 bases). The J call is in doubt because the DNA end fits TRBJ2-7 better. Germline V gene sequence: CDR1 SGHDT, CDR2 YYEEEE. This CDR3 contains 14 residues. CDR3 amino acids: CASEHGEVSYEQYC. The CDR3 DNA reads TGTGCCAGCGAGCACGGGGAGGTCTCCTACGAGCAGTACTGC.

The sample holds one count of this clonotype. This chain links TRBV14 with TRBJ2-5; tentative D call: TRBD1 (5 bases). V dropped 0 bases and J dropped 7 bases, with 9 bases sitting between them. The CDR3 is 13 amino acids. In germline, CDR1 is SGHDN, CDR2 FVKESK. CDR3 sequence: CASSQDPRGTQYF. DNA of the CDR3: TGTGCCAGCAGCCAAGACCCAAGGGGGACCCAGTACTTC.

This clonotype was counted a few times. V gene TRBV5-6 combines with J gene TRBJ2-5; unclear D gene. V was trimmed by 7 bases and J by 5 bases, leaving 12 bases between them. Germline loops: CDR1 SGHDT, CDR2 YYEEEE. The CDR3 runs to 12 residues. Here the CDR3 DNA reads TGTGCCAGCCCAGCTTCTCAGGAGACCCAGTACTTC. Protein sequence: CASPASQETQYF. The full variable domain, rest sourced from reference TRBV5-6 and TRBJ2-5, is DAGVTQSPTHLIKTRGQQVTLRCSPKSGHDTVSWYQQALGQGPQFIFQYYEEEERQRGNFPDRFSGHQFPNYSSELNVNALLLGDSALYLCASPASQETQYFGPGTRLLVL.

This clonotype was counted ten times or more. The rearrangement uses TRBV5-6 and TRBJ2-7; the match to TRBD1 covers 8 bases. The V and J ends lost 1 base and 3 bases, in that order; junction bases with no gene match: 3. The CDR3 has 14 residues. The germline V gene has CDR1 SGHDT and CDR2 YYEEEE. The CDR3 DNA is TGTGCCAGCAGCTTGAACACAGGGGGCTACGAGCAGTACTTC. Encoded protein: CASSLNTGGYEQYF.

The CDR3 protein is CASSLVLSYADTQYF. The CDR3 nucleotides read TGTGCCAGCAGCTTAGTCCTGAGCTATGCAGATACGCAGTATTTT. The genes are TRBV7-8 and TRBJ2-3; D not resolved. The CDR3 has 15 residues. Trimming cost V 1 base and J 4 bases, with 12 bases left between them. Germline values: CDR1 SGHVS, CDR2 FQNEAQ.

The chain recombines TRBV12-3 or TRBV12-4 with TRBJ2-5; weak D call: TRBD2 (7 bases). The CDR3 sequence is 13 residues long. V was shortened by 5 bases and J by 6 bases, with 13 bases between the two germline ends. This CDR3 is CASSPRGDKTQYF. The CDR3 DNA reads TGTGCCAGCAGTCCACGGGGGGACAAGACCCAGTACTTC.

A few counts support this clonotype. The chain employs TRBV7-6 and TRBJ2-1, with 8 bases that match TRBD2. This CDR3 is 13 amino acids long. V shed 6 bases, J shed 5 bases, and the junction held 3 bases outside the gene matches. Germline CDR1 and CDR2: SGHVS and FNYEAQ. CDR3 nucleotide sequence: TGTGCCAGCAGACTAGCGGAGCACAATGAGCAGTTCTTC. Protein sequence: CASRLAEHNEQFF.

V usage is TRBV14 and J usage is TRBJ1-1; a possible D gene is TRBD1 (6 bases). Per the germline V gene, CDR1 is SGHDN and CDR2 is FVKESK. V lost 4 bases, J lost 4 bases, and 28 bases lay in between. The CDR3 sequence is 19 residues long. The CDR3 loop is CASSPSSLRAGALPTEAFF. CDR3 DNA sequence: TGTGCCAGCAGCCCAAGTTCTCTGAGGGCAGGGGCACTTCCCACTGAAGCTTTCTTT.

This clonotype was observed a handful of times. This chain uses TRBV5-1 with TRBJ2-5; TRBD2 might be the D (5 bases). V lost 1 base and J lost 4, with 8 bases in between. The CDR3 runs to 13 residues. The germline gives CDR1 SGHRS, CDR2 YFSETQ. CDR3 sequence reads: CASSLPAGETQYF. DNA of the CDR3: TGCGCCAGCAGCTTGCCGGCGGGAGAGACCCAGTACTTC.

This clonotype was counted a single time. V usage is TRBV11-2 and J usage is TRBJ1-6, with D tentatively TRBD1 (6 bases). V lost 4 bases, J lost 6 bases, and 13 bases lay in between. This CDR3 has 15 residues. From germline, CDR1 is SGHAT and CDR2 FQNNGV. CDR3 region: CASSSSTGLNSPLHF. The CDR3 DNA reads TGTGCCAGCAGCTCGAGTACAGGGCTTAATTCACCCCTCCACTTT.

CDR3 protein: CASTEYLAQGETQYF. The CDR3 DNA reads as TGTGCCAGCACCGAGTACCTCGCACAGGGGGAGACCCAGTACTTC. The rearrangement uses TRBV6-5 and TRBJ2-5; the match to TRBD1 covers 7 bases. Germline V gene lookup returns CDR1 MNHEY and CDR2 SVGAGI. The CDR3 covers 15 residues. After removal of 7 bases from V and 5 bases from J, the junction contained 13 bases not matched to a gene.

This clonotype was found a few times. DNA of the CDR3: TGTGCCAGCAGCAAAAGCGGGGGCGGCCCACCGGGACAGTTCTTC. Translated: CASSKSGGGPPGQFF. The chain carries TRBV7-9 and TRBJ2-1, with 8 bases aligning to TRBD2. The CDR3 contains 15 residues. Germline CDR1 is SEHNR and CDR2 is FQNEAQ (reference sequence). With V trimmed by 5 bases and J by 13 bases, 16 bases remained unmatched.

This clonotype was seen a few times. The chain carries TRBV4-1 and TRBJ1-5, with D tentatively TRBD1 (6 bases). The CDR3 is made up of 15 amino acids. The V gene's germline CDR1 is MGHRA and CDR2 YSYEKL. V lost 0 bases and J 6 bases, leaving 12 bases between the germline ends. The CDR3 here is CASSQEGRGFQPQHF. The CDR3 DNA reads TGCGCCAGCAGCCAAGAGGGCAGGGGCTTTCAGCCCCAGCATTTT.

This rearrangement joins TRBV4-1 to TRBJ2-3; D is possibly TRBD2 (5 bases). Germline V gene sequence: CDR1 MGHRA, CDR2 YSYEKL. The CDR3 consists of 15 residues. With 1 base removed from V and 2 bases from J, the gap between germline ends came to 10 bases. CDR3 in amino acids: CASSQAWTSTDTQYF. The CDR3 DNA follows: TGCGCCAGCAGCCAAGCATGGACTTCCACAGATACGCAGTATTTT.

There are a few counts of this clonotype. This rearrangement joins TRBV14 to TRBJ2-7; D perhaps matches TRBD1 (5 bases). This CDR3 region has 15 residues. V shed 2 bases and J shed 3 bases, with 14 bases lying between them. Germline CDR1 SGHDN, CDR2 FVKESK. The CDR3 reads CASSQWGEPNYEQYF. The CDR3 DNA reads TGTGCCAGCAGCCAATGGGGCGAACCAAACTACGAGCAGTACTTC.

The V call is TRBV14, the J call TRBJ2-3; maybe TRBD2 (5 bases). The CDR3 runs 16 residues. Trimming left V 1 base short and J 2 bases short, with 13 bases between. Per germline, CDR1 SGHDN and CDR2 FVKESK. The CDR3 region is CASSQGTFISTDTQYF. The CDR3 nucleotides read TGTGCCAGCAGCCAAGGGACTTTTATTTCCACAGATACGCAGTATTTT.

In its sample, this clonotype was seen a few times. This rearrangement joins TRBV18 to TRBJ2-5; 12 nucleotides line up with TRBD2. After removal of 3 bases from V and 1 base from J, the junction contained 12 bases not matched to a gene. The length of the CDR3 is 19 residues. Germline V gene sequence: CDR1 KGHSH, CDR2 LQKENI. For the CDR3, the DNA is TGTGCCAGCTCACCCTACCCGCGGACTAGCGGGGTCTCCCAAGAGACCCAGTACTTC. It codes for CASSPYPRTSGVSQETQYF.

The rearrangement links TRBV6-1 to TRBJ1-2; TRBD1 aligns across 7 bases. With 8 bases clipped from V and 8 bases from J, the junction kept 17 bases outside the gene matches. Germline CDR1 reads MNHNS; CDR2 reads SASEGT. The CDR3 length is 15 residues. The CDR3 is CASGQGGRDRLGYTF. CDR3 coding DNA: TGTGCCAGCGGCCAGGGGGGCAGGGATCGACTCGGCTACACCTTC.